One and the same sample provided the 5 T cell receptor beta chains below, sequenced in a study of human T cells and chemical hapten exposure. TCRdb independently ran MiXCR on the RACE reads; one entry per CDR3 protein. The sample consists of about 96,000 distinct CDR3 sequences, 9.3% of them appearing once. Indicated time point: patch test 2, 6 weeks after DPC sensitization. Treatment denoted: therapeutic diphenylcyclopropenone sensitization with weekly scalp DPC. The sequencing used whole blood, collected in connection with sensitization to the hapten diphenylcyclopropenone (DPC). These receptors were taken from a woman aged 40-49 years with alopecia areata. Some clones in this sample may be carry-over from other donors' samples.

This clonotype has just a few counts. The V gene is TRBV20-1, the J gene TRBJ2-3; 9 nucleotides line up with TRBD2. The CDR3 length is 14 residues. Germline V gene lookup returns CDR1 DFQATT and CDR2 SNEGSKA (reference sequence). The CDR3 nucleotides are TGCAGCAACGCTCTAGCGGGGAGCCCAGATACGCAGTATTTT. Protein product: CSNALAGSPDTQYF.

This chain links TRBV9 with TRBJ2-1; D is perhaps TRBD2 (5 bases). This CDR3 contains 12 residues. Germline V gene lookup returns CDR1 SGDLS and CDR2 YYNGEE. The V end lost 4 bases, the J end lost 10 bases, and 12 bases lay between the germline ends. The DNA of the CDR3 is TGTGCCAGCAGCCTTAATAGCGACGAGCAGTTCTTC. Translating gives CASSLNSDEQFF.

In this sample, this clonotype turned up a few times. CDR3 loop: CASSEMVGRHNQPQHF. The CDR3 bases are TGTGCCAGCAGTGAAATGGTGGGGAGACACAATCAGCCCCAGCATTTT. The chain employs TRBV2 and TRBJ1-5; D is undetermined. Looked up from germline, CDR1 is SNHLY and CDR2 is FYNNEI. V lost 2 bases, J lost 3 bases, and 14 bases lay in between. This CDR3 has 16 residues.

This clonotype was seen repeatedly, ten times or more. This chain links TRBV6-2 or TRBV6-3 with TRBJ2-1, with a tentative D call TRBD1 (5 bases). This CDR3 is built from 16 residues. Germline CDR1 is MNHEY and CDR2 is SVGEGT. Trimming left V 4 bases short and J 0 bases short, with 13 bases between. The CDR3 coding sequence is TGTGCCAGCAGTTTTAACAGGTGGATCTCCTACAATGAGCAGTTCTTC. Encoded protein: CASSFNRWISYNEQFF.

A few counts support this clonotype. The V call is TRBV27, the J call TRBJ2-3, with 9 bases identical to TRBD2. Germline assignment: CDR1 MNHEY and CDR2 SMNVEV (reference sequence). The CDR3 is made up of 15 amino acids. Unmatched junction bases numbered 3, after V lost 3 bases and J lost 2 bases. DNA for the CDR3: TGTGCCAGCAGTTTCAGCGGGAGGTACACAGATACGCAGTATTTT. It yields the protein CASSFSGRYTDTQYF.